This T cell receptor (beta chain) was captured by sequencing in a study of T cells expressing NK-cell markers. Across the study: Of eight sequenced donors, seven were HCMV-seropositive and one HCMV-seronegative.

Details on this clonotype: The antigen is not known.

TCRdb re-called the 5' RACE reads and catalogs CDR3 proteins one per entry, DNA excluded. The listing contains approximately 550,000 distinct CDR3 sequences. Study-level results: Dominant NKG2C+ clonotypes made up about 1.0-7.5% of CD8+ T cells in 5 or 6 donors. Dominance of the CD3+CD56-NKG2C+ fraction by these clonotypes also held in a handful of donors.

Sequenced input: blood T cells: a sorted CD56 or NKG2C T cell subset, CD4+ or CD8+ T cells, or bulk PBMC T cells (not recorded which). The sequence was obtained from a young man in good health.

The CDR3: CASTPGGHPQGNEQFF. This chain uses TRBV7-9 with TRBJ2-1; TCRdb lists TRBD1, though no DNA is available to test this call. CDR1 is SEHNR and CDR2 is FQNEAQ in the germline V gene (reference sequence). The CDR3 consists of 16 residues.